This TCR beta chain was sequenced in a study of cytomegalovirus exposure and HLA in healthy donors. PCR amplification relied on 60 Vbeta primers (plus 13 Jbeta primers). Clones were read by immunoSEQ multiplex PCR, and TCRdb kept only the in-frame ones, dropping some. Of around 100,000 clones detected, roughly 72% appear once; the ten largest clones hold approximately 5.3%. Germline loops: CDR1 MDHEN, CDR2 SYDVKM. The CDR3 totals 16 residues. The ends were cut back, 5 bases at V and 0 bases at J, with 14 bases in the middle. The sequenced sample consisted of PBMCs. The chain combines TRBV28 with TRBJ1-3, with a weak D call TRBD1 (5 bases). This TCR came from a woman under 30 in good health and CMV-seropositive. The CDR3 protein is CASSIQVTHSGNTIYF. CDR3 in DNA: TGTGCCAGCAGTATACAGGTTACTCACTCTGGAAACACCATATATTTT.